A selection of T cell receptor beta chains follows, all from one sample in a study of blood T cell repertoires in COVID-19. Profiling relied on immunoSEQ multiplex PCR, and the TCRdb table lists in-frame clones only, not all of them. The table lists 250,000 to 350,000 clones, 85% to 90% of them singletons, with 2% to 2.5% in the top ten. Sequencing used PBMCs or T cells enriched from blood (not recorded which). These receptors came from a woman between 55 and 75 years old in a cohort exposed to, infected with or recovered from COVID-19 (not recorded which). Each CDR3 is given with its conserved first and last residue. Fields, in order: J gene, D gene, V gene, clone size, CDR3 protein, CDR3 DNA. The D gene is left open where the match is weak. Clone size is not always given. Where it is, it says once, few, many or a class for expanded clones.

j_gene: TRBJ2-5
d_gene: TRBD2
v_gene: TRBV7-8
abundance: .
CDR3aa: CASSQPGLAGGETQYF
CDR3nt: TGTGCCAGCAGCCAACCGGGACTAGCGGGGGGGGAGACCCAGTACTTC

j_gene: TRBJ2-1
d_gene: TRBD2
v_gene: TRBV19
abundance: .
CDR3aa: CASSTSASGSRNEQFF
CDR3nt: TGTGCCAGTAGTACCTCCGCTAGCGGGAGCCGGAATGAGCAGTTCTTC

j_gene: TRBJ2-3
d_gene: TRBD1
v_gene: TRBV7-3
abundance: .
CDR3aa: CASSLTGGASSDTQYF
CDR3nt: TGTGCCAGCAGCTTGACAGGGGGCGCTTCTTCAGATACGCAGTATTTT

j_gene: TRBJ1-3
d_gene: .
v_gene: TRBV13
abundance: few
CDR3aa: CASSLEGVSGNTIYF
CDR3nt: TGTGCCAGCAGCTTAGAGGGGGTCTCTGGAAACACCATATATTTT

j_gene: TRBJ2-3
d_gene: .
v_gene: TRBV3-1/TRBV3-2
abundance: .
CDR3aa: CASSQDRSGPDTQYF
CDR3nt: TGTGCCAGCAGCCAAGATCGAAGCGGTCCAGATACGCAGTATTTT

j_gene: TRBJ1-1
d_gene: .
v_gene: TRBV9
abundance: once
CDR3aa: CASSGREGLNTEAFF
CDR3nt: TGTGCCAGCAGCGGGCGTGAGGGCTTGAACACTGAAGCTTTCTTT

j_gene: TRBJ1-1
d_gene: .
v_gene: TRBV2
abundance: .
CDR3aa: CASRQTGEAFF
CDR3nt: TGTGCCAGCAGACAGACAGGAGAAGCTTTCTTT

j_gene: TRBJ2-3
d_gene: .
v_gene: TRBV7-2
abundance: .
CDR3aa: CASSLSLAIDTQYF
CDR3nt: TGTGCCAGCAGCTTATCCCTAGCAATAGATACGCAGTATTTT

j_gene: TRBJ2-7
d_gene: TRBD2
v_gene: TRBV5-1
abundance: once
CDR3aa: CASSLESGRSYEQYF
CDR3nt: TGCGCCAGCAGCTTAGAAAGCGGGAGAAGCTACGAGCAGTACTTC

j_gene: TRBJ1-4
d_gene: .
v_gene: TRBV3-1/TRBV3-2
abundance: few
CDR3aa: CASSQGADATNEKLFF
CDR3nt: TGTGCCAGCAGCCAGGGGGCAGATGCAACTAATGAAAAACTGTTTTTT

j_gene: TRBJ2-3
d_gene: TRBD1
v_gene: TRBV14
abundance: .
CDR3aa: CASSQVYRTGGRTDTQYF
CDR3nt: TGTGCCAGCAGCCAAGTGTACCGGACAGGGGGCCGGACAGATACGCAGTATTTT

j_gene: TRBJ1-1
d_gene: .
v_gene: TRBV7-9
abundance: .
CDR3aa: CASSAGGDEAFF
CDR3nt: TGTGCCAGCAGCGCGGGAGGGGATGAAGCTTTCTTT

j_gene: TRBJ1-5
d_gene: TRBD1
v_gene: TRBV5-1
abundance: .
CDR3aa: CASSPRTGEINQPQHF
CDR3nt: TGCGCCAGCAGCCCCCGTACAGGGGAGATCAATCAGCCCCAGCATTTT

j_gene: TRBJ2-7
d_gene: .
v_gene: TRBV19
abundance: .
CDR3aa: CASSDSPYEQYF
CDR3nt: TGTGCCAGTAGTGACAGTCCCTACGAGCAGTACTTC

j_gene: TRBJ2-5
d_gene: .
v_gene: TRBV7-2
abundance: .
CDR3aa: CASSERSGIKETQYF
CDR3nt: TGTGCCAGCTCGGAAAGGAGTGGCATAAAGGAGACCCAGTACTTC

j_gene: TRBJ1-2
d_gene: TRBD1
v_gene: TRBV12-3/TRBV12-4
abundance: .
CDR3aa: CASSRQGGYGYTF
CDR3nt: TGTGCCAGCAGTCGACAGGGAGGCTATGGCTACACCTTC

j_gene: TRBJ2-7
d_gene: TRBD2
v_gene: TRBV27
abundance: .
CDR3aa: CASSLAGLAANYEQYF
CDR3nt: TGTGCCAGCAGTTTAGCAGGGCTAGCGGCCAACTACGAGCAGTACTTC

j_gene: TRBJ1-4
d_gene: .
v_gene: TRBV19
abundance: .
CDR3aa: CASSIGGRAREKLFF
CDR3nt: TGTGCCAGTAGTATAGGGGGGCGCGCCCGTGAAAAACTGTTTTTT

j_gene: TRBJ2-1
d_gene: TRBD2
v_gene: TRBV5-1
abundance: .
CDR3aa: CASSGGRRSDEQFF
CDR3nt: TGCGCCAGCAGCGGCGGGAGGAGGAGCGATGAGCAGTTCTTC

j_gene: TRBJ2-1
d_gene: .
v_gene: TRBV7-3
abundance: .
CDR3aa: CASSSRPYNEQFF
CDR3nt: TGTGCCAGCAGCTCTAGACCCTACAATGAGCAGTTCTTC

j_gene: TRBJ1-5
d_gene: .
v_gene: TRBV5-6
abundance: .
CDR3aa: CASSLGEGGRPQHF
CDR3nt: TGTGCCAGCAGCTTGGGGGAAGGGGGAAGGCCCCAGCATTTT

j_gene: TRBJ2-1
d_gene: .
v_gene: TRBV27
abundance: .
CDR3aa: CASSMDRDYEQFF
CDR3nt: TGTGCCAGCAGTATGGACCGGGACTATGAGCAGTTCTTC

j_gene: TRBJ1-5
d_gene: TRBD1
v_gene: TRBV3-1/TRBV3-2
abundance: .
CDR3aa: CASSQARIGQGERQPQHF
CDR3nt: TGTGCCAGCAGCCAAGCCCGTATCGGACAGGGAGAAAGGCAGCCCCAGCATTTT

j_gene: TRBJ2-3
d_gene: .
v_gene: TRBV21-1
abundance: .
CDR3aa: CASSPGHPGADTQYF
CDR3nt: TGTGCCAGCAGCCCGGGACATCCCGGGGCAGATACGCAGTATTTT

j_gene: TRBJ1-2
d_gene: .
v_gene: TRBV25-1
abundance: .
CDR3aa: CASSVGGGSYGYTF
CDR3nt: TGTGCCAGCAGCGTGGGCGGGGGTAGCTATGGCTACACCTTC

j_gene: TRBJ1-5
d_gene: TRBD1
v_gene: TRBV6-5
abundance: .
CDR3aa: CASKPGDSPNQPQHF
CDR3nt: TGTGCCAGCAAACCCGGGGACAGTCCAAATCAGCCCCAGCATTTT

j_gene: TRBJ2-5
d_gene: TRBD2
v_gene: TRBV3-1/TRBV3-2
abundance: .
CDR3aa: CASSPLAGGKETQYF
CDR3nt: TGTGCCAGCAGCCCCTTGGCGGGAGGGAAGGAGACCCAGTACTTC

j_gene: TRBJ1-1
d_gene: TRBD1
v_gene: TRBV28
abundance: .
CDR3aa: CASSPQRGLLMNTEAFF
CDR3nt: TGTGCCAGCAGTCCCCAGAGGGGGCTCCTTATGAACACTGAAGCTTTCTTT

j_gene: TRBJ2-5
d_gene: .
v_gene: TRBV19
abundance: .
CDR3aa: CASSIATGETQYF
CDR3nt: TGTGCCAGTAGTATAGCTACAGGGGAGACCCAGTACTTC

j_gene: TRBJ2-1
d_gene: .
v_gene: TRBV2
abundance: .
CDR3aa: CASSRGASYNEQFF
CDR3nt: TGTGCCAGCAGTCGGGGGGCCTCCTACAATGAGCAGTTCTTC

j_gene: TRBJ1-2
d_gene: TRBD1
v_gene: TRBV6-5
abundance: few
CDR3aa: CASRLDRVGNYGYTF
CDR3nt: TGTGCCAGCAGACTCGACAGGGTAGGGAACTATGGCTACACCTTC

j_gene: TRBJ1-3
d_gene: .
v_gene: TRBV28
abundance: .
CDR3aa: CASSLSASGNTIYF
CDR3nt: TGTGCCAGCAGTTTATCAGCGTCTGGAAACACCATATATTTT

j_gene: TRBJ2-1
d_gene: TRBD2
v_gene: TRBV4-2
abundance: .
CDR3aa: CASSQDLASGSSYNEQFF
CDR3nt: TGTGCCAGCAGCCAAGATCTGGCTAGCGGGAGCTCCTACAATGAGCAGTTCTTC

j_gene: TRBJ1-5
d_gene: .
v_gene: TRBV28
abundance: .
CDR3aa: CACQEGVVSNQPQHF
CDR3nt: TGTGCCTGCCAAGAGGGGGTCGTCAGCAATCAGCCCCAGCATTTT

j_gene: TRBJ2-7
d_gene: .
v_gene: TRBV6-5
abundance: once
CDR3aa: CASSYRDNPIYEQYF
CDR3nt: TGTGCCAGCAGCTACCGGGACAACCCTATATACGAGCAGTACTTC

j_gene: TRBJ1-1
d_gene: .
v_gene: TRBV7-3
abundance: .
CDR3aa: CASSLRGNTEAFF
CDR3nt: TGTGCCAGCAGCTTAAGAGGGAACACTGAAGCTTTCTTT

j_gene: TRBJ2-3
d_gene: TRBD2
v_gene: TRBV5-1
abundance: once
CDR3aa: CASRKTSGTDTQYF
CDR3nt: TGCGCCAGCAGAAAGACTAGCGGCACAGATACGCAGTATTTT

j_gene: TRBJ1-6
d_gene: TRBD1
v_gene: TRBV28
abundance: .
CDR3aa: CASSGDRGYNSPLHF
CDR3nt: TGTGCCAGCAGTGGGGACAGGGGATATAATTCACCCCTCCACTTT

j_gene: TRBJ1-6
d_gene: TRBD1
v_gene: TRBV19
abundance: .
CDR3aa: CASSLSGQGGSPLHF
CDR3nt: TGTGCCAGTAGTCTCTCGGGACAGGGGGGTTCACCCCTCCACTTT

j_gene: TRBJ1-1
d_gene: TRBD1
v_gene: TRBV2
abundance: .
CDR3aa: CASRHRGDTEAFF
CDR3nt: TGTGCCAGCAGACACAGGGGGGACACTGAAGCTTTCTTT

j_gene: TRBJ2-2
d_gene: .
v_gene: TRBV7-2
abundance: .
CDR3aa: CASSLASTIPDTGELFF
CDR3nt: TGTGCCAGCAGCTTAGCGTCAACTATCCCCGACACCGGGGAGCTGTTTTTT

j_gene: TRBJ2-7
d_gene: TRBD2
v_gene: TRBV11-2
abundance: .
CDR3aa: CASRRLAGGYEQYF
CDR3nt: TGTGCCAGCAGGCGACTAGCGGGGGGCTACGAGCAGTACTTC

j_gene: TRBJ2-7
d_gene: TRBD1
v_gene: TRBV30
abundance: .
CDR3aa: CAWSGQGFPLEQYF
CDR3nt: TGTGCCTGGAGTGGACAGGGGTTCCCCCTCGAGCAGTACTTC

j_gene: TRBJ1-2
d_gene: TRBD1
v_gene: TRBV24-1
abundance: .
CDR3aa: CATSDPTGGGSYGYTF
CDR3nt: TGTGCCACCAGTGATCCTACAGGGGGGGGATCCTATGGCTACACCTTC

j_gene: TRBJ2-1
d_gene: .
v_gene: TRBV18
abundance: .
CDR3aa: CASSPRASEYNEQFF
CDR3nt: TGTGCCAGCTCACCACGGGCTAGCGAGTACAATGAGCAGTTCTTC